One sample yielded the 8 T cell receptor beta chains listed below, sequenced in a study of T-cell memory formation after mild COVID-19 (dated by TCRdb to about 2021). The library was generated by 5' RACE. For sequencing, an Illumina NovaSeq 6000 was employed. TCRdb cleaned the public reads at Q25 with fastp, built clones with MiXCR and kept in-frame beta chains. Each entry is one CDR3 protein sequence, shown with its most common DNA and genes. The sample has nearly 110,000 distinct CDR3 sequences on record, around 11% of them singletons. Together, the top ten hold around 25% of the sample. Source material: PBMCs or a T cell subset sorted from them (not recorded which). These receptors were taken from an adult woman who had mild COVID-19 (a few samples of this study predate the infection). The sample titles of this study are shuffled in the database, so cell type and time point are left out; the donor was told from shared clones.

In its sample, this clonotype was seen a few times. This rearrangement joins TRBV4-2 to TRBJ2-1, with TRBD2 matching 12 bases. Germline lookup yields CDR1 LGHNA and CDR2 YNFKEQ. J gave up 5 bases and V 5 bases, and 7 bases lay outside the gene matches. The CDR3 loop spans 16 amino acids. The CDR3 here is CASSRDLAGGHNEQFF. The CDR3 bases are TGTGCCAGCAGCAGAGATCTAGCGGGAGGGCACAATGAGCAGTTCTTC.

The chain uses TRBV7-2 and TRBJ2-3; D tentatively fits TRBD1 or TRBD2 (5 bases each). V was clipped by 3 bases and J by 1 base, with 14 bases between them. In germline, CDR1 is SGHTA, CDR2 FQGNSA. The CDR3 has 16 residues. CDR3 loop: CASSFRGNAGTDTQYF. The CDR3 DNA follows: TGTGCCAGCAGCTTCCGGGGCAATGCTGGCACAGATACGCAGTATTTT.

This chain connects TRBV19 to TRBJ2-7; maybe TRBD1 (8 bases). The germline CDR1 and CDR2 sequences are LNHDA and SQIVND (reference sequence). With 5 bases removed from V and 2 bases from J, the gap between germline ends came to 13 bases. The CDR3 totals 14 residues. This chain's CDR3 is CASSVTGGAYEQYF. The CDR3 bases are TGTGCCAGTAGTGTTACAGGGGGGGCCTACGAGCAGTACTTC.

The sample holds a few counts of this clonotype. This chain links TRBV15 with TRBJ1-1; D perhaps matches TRBD1 (6 bases). Per the germline V gene, CDR1 is LNHNV and CDR2 is YYDKDF (reference sequence). The CDR3 runs 14 residues. Trimming removed 3 bases at V and 3 bases at J, with 11 bases between. The CDR3 DNA reads as TGTGCCACCAGCAGTGCCAGGGGATACACTGAAGCTTTCTTT. This encodes CATSSARGYTEAFF.

As DNA, the CDR3 is TGCAGTGTTGAGGTCTATTCGGGAGACGAGCAGTACTTC. The encoded protein is CSVEVYSGDEQYF. The genes are TRBV20-1 and TRBJ2-7; a possible D gene is TRBD2 (6 bases). V lost 7 bases and J lost 5, with 18 bases in between. Germline loops: CDR1 DFQATT, CDR2 SNEGSKA (reference sequence). CDR3 length: 13 residues.

The table lists this clonotype with many counts. This chain uses TRBV6-5 with TRBJ2-7, with 9 bases aligning to TRBD1. CDR3 size: 14 residues. V lost 6 bases, J lost 6 bases, and 9 bases stayed unmatched. Germline CDR1 MNHEY, CDR2 SVGAGI. DNA for the CDR3: TGTGCCAGCAGCGCCGGGACAGGGTTTCGCGAGCAGTACTTC. This sequence encodes CASSAGTGFREQYF.

This clonotype came up a few times. The chain recombines TRBV12-3 or TRBV12-4 with TRBJ2-3; D remains unclear. Trimming stripped 10 bases from V and 7 bases from J, with 9 bases between. This CDR3 has 10 amino acids. CDR3 bases: TGTGCCACCACACCCCATACGCAGTATTTT. The encoded protein is CATTPHTQYF.

This clonotype was detected only a few times. CDR3 sequence (DNA): TGCAGTGCTAGTCCGGACAGGACAGCGAACACTGAAGCTTTCTTT. Amino acids: CSASPDRTANTEAFF. The chain carries TRBV20-1 and TRBJ1-1; 7 positions match TRBD1. The CDR3 loop spans 15 amino acids. CDR1 is DFQATT and CDR2 is SNEGSKA in the germline V gene (reference sequence). V lost 3 bases and J lost 1; bases outside the gene matches: 8.